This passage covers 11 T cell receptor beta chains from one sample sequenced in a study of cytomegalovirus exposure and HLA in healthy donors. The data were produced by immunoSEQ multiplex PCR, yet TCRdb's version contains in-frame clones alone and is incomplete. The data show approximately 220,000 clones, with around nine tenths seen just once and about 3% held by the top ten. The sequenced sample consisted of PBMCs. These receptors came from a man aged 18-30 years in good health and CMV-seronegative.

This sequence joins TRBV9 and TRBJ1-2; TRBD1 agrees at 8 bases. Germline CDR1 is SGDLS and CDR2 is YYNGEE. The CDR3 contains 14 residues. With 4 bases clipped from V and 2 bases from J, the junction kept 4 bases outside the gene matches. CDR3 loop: CASSIQGANYGYTF. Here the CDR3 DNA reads TGTGCCAGCAGCATTCAGGGGGCAAACTATGGCTACACCTTC.

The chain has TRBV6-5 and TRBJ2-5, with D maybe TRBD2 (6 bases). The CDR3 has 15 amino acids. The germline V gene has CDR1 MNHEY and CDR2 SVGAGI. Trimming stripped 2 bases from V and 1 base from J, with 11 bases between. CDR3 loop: CASSYGGRGQETQYF. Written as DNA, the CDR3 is TGTGCCAGCAGTTACGGGGGGAGAGGCCAAGAGACCCAGTACTTC.

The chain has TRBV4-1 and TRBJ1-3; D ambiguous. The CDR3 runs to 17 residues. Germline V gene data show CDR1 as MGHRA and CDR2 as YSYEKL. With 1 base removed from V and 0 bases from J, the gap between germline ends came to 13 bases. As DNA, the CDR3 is TGCGCCAGCAGCCAAGGGACGGGAGGCCCCTCTGGAAACACCATATATTTT. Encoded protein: CASSQGTGGPSGNTIYF.

The CDR3, as DNA: TGTGCCAGCAGTTCTACGGGGAGCTTCTCACCCCTCCACTTT. Its translation is CASSSTGSFSPLHF. J is TRBJ1-6 and V is TRBV27; D uncertain. Germline loops: CDR1 MNHEY, CDR2 SMNVEV (reference sequence). CDR3 length equals 14 residues. Trimming stripped 4 bases from V and 10 bases from J, with 14 bases between.

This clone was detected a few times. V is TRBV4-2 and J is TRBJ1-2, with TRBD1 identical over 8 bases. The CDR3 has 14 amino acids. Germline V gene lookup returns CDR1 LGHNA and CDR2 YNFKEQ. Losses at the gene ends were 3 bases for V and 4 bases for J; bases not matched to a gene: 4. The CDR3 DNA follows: TGTGCCAGCAGCCACGAAGACAGGGGCTATGGCTACACCTTC. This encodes CASSHEDRGYGYTF.

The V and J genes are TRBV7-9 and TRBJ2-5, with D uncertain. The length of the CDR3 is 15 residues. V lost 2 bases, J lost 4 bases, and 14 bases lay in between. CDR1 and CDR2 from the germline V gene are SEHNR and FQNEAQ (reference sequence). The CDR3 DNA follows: TGTGCCAGCAGCTTACCCGGAACGACATTAGAGACCCAGTACTTC. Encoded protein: CASSLPGTTLETQYF.

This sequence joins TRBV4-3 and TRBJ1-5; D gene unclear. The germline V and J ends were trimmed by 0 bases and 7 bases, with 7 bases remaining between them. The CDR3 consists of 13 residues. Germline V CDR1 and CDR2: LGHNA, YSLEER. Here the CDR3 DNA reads TGCGCCAGCAGCCAAGAGAGGTGGCAGCCCCAGCATTTT. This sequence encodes CASSQERWQPQHF.

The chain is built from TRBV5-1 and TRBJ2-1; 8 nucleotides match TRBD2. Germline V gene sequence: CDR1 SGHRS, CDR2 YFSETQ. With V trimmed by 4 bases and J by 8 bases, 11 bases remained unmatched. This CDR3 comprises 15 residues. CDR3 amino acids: CASSLLGTRDHEQFF. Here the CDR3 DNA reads TGCGCCAGCAGCCTGCTAGGGACTAGGGATCATGAGCAGTTCTTC.

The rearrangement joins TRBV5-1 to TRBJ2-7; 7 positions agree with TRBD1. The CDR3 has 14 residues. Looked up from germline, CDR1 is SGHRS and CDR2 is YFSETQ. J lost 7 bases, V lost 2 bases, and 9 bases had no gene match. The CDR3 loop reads CASSFQDRYGEQYF. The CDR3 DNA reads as TGCGCCAGCAGCTTTCAGGACAGGTACGGAGAGCAGTACTTC.

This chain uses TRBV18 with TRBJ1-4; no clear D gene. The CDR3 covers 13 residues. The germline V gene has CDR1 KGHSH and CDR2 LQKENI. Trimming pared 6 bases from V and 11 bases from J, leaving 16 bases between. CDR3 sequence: CASSLREKVKLFF. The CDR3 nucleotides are TGTGCCAGCTCCCTCCGGGAGAAGGTGAAACTGTTTTTT.

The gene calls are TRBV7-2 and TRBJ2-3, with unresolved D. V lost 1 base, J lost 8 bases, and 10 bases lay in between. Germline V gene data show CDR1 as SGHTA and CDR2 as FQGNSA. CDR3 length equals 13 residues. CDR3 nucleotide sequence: TGTGCCAGCAGCTTAGATTTGCCGGGTACGCAGTATTTT. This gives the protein CASSLDLPGTQYF.